The sequence of this T cell receptor (beta chain) was determined in a study of blood T cell repertoires in COVID-19. Only in-frame clones appear in the TCRdb table, and some are missing; sequencing was by immunoSEQ multiplex PCR. The table records a few hundred thousand clones, 85% of them present only once. Germline CDR1 reads LNHDA; CDR2 reads SQIVND (reference sequence). The CDR3 totals 15 residues. V shed 3 bases, J shed 10 bases, and the junction held 7 bases outside the gene matches. The chain carries TRBV19 and TRBJ1-6, with TRBD1 matching over 9 bases. The sequence derives from a woman in her forties or fifties who had recovered from COVID-19. The material sequenced was PBMCs or T cells enriched from blood (not recorded which). The CDR3 spells CASSITGTGLSPLHF. Written as DNA, the CDR3 is TGTGCCAGTAGTATTACCGGGACAGGGCTATCACCCCTCCACTTT.